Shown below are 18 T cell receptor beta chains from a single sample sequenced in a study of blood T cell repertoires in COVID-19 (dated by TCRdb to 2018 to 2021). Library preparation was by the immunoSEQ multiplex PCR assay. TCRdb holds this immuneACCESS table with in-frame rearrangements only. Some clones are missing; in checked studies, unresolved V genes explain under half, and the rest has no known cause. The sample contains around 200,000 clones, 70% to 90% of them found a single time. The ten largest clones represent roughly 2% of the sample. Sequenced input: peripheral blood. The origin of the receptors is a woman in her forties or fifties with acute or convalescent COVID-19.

CDR3 DNA: TGCGCCAGCAGGCCGGGACTAGCGAAGAACACCGGGGAGCTGTTTTTT. Translating it yields CASRPGLAKNTGELFF. The rearrangement links TRBV5-1 to TRBJ2-2; 10 nucleotides line up with TRBD2. This CDR3 is built from 16 residues. V shed 5 bases, J shed 1 base, and the junction held 5 bases outside the gene matches. Germline loops: CDR1 SGHRS, CDR2 YFSETQ.

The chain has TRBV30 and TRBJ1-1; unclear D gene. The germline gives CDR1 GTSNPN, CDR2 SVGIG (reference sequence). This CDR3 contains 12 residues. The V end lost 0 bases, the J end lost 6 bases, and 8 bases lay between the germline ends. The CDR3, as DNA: TGTGCCTGGAGTGTGCAAACAGCTGAAGCTTTCTTT. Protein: CAWSVQTAEAFF.

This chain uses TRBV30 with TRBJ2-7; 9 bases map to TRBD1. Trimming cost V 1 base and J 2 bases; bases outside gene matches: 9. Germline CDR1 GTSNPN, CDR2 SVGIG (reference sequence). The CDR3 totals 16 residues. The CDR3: CAWSGGTGTIPYEQYF. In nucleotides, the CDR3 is TGTGCCTGGAGTGGAGGGACAGGGACCATTCCCTACGAGCAGTACTTC.

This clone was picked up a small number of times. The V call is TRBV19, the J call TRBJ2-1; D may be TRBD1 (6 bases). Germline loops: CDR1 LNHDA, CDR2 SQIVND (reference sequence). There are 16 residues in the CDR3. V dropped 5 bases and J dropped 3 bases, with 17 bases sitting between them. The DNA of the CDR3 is TGTGCCAGTAGTGGGTCAGGGGCGGGTGGCTACAATGAGCAGTTCTTC. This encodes CASSGSGAGGYNEQFF.

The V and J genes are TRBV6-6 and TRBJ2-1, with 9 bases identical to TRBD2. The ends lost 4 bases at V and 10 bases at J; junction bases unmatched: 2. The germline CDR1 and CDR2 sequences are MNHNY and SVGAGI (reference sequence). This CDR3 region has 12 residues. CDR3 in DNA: TGTGCCAGCAGTTTGGGGACTAGCGAGCAGTTCTTC. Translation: CASSLGTSEQFF.

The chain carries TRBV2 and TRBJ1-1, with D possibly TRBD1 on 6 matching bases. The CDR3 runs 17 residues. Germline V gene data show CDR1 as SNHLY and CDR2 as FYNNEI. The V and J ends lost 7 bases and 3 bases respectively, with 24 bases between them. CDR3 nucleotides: TGTGCCAGCAATCCCAGGACAGTCCCCCCGATAGACACTGAAGCTTTCTTT. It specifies CASNPRTVPPIDTEAFF.

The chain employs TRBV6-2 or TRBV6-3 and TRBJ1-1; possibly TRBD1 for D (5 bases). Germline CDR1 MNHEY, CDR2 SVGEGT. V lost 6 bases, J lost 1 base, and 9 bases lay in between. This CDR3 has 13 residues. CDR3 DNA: TGTGCCAGCAGCTGGACATGGAACACTGAAGCTTTCTTT. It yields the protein CASSWTWNTEAFF.

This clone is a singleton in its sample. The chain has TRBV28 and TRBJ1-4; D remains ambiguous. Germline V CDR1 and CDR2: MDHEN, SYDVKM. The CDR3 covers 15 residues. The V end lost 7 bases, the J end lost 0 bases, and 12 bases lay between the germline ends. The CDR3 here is CASTLGSTTNEKLFF. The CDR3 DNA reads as TGTGCCAGCACCCTAGGCAGTACAACTAATGAAAAACTGTTTTTT.

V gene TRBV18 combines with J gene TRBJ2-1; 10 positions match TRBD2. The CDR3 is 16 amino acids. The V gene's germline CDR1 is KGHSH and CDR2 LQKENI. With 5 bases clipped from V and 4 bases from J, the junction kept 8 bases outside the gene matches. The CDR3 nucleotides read TGTGCCAGCTCATTTGGACTAGCGGCAGGATACAATGAGCAGTTCTTC. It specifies CASSFGLAAGYNEQFF.

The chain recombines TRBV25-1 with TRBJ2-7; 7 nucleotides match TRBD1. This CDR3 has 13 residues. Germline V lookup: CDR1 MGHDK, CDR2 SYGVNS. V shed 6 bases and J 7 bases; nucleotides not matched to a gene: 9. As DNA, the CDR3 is TGTGCCAGCAGGGTGACAGGGAGTGGTGAGCAGTACTTC. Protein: CASRVTGSGEQYF.

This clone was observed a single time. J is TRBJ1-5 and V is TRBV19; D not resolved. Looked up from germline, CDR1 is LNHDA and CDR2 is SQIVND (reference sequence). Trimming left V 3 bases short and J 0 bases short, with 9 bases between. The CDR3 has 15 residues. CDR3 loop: CASSISQLSNQPQHF. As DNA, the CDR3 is TGTGCCAGTAGTATCTCACAGCTTAGCAATCAGCCCCAGCATTTT.

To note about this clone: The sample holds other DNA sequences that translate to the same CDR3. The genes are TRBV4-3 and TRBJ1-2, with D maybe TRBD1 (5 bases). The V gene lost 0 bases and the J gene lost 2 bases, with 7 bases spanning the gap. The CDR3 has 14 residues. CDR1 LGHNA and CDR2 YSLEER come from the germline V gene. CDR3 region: CASSQDRGNYGYTF. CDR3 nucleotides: TGCGCCAGCAGCCAAGACCGGGGGAACTATGGCTACACCTTC.

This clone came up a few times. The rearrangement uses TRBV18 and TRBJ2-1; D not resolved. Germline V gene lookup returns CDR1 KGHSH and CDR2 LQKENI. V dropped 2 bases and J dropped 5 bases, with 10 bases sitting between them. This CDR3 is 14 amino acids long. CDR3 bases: TGTGCCAGCTCACCAACAGTAGGTAACAATGAGCAGTTCTTC. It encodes CASSPTVGNNEQFF.

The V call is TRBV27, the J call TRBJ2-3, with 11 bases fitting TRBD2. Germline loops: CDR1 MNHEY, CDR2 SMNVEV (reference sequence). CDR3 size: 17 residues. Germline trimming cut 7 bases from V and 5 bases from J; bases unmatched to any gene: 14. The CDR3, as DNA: TGTGCCAGCACTAGTCTTACTAGCGGGAGAGCAAGAGATACGCAGTATTTT. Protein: CASTSLTSGRARDTQYF.

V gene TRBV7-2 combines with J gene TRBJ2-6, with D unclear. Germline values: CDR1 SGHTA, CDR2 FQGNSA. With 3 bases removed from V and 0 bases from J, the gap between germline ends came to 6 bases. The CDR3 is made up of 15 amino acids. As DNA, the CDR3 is TGTGCCAGCAGCTTGATCGGCTCTGGGGCCAACGTCCTGACTTTC. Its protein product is CASSLIGSGANVLTF. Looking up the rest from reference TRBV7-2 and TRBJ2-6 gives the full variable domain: GAGVSQSPSNKVTEKGKDVELRCDPISGHTALYWYRQSLGQGLEFLIYFQGNSAPDKSGLPSDRFSAERTGGSVSTLTIQRTQQEDSAVYLCASSLIGSGANVLTFGAGSRLTVL.

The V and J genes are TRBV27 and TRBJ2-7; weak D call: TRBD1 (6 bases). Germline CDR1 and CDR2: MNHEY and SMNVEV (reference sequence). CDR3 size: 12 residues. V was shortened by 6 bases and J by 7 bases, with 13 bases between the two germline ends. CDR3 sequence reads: CASRGAWREQYF. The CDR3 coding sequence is TGTGCCAGCAGGGGGGCGTGGCGGGAGCAGTACTTC.

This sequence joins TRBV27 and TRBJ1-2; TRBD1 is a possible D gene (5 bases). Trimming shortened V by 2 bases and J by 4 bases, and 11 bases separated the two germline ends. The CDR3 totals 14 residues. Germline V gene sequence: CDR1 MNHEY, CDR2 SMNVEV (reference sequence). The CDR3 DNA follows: TGTGCCAGCAGTTTAAGGGCAGGGTTCTATGGCTACACCTTC. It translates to CASSLRAGFYGYTF.

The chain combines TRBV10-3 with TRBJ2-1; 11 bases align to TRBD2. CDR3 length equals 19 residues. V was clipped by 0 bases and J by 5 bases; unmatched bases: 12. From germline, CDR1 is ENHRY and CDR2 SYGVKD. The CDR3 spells CAISESRSGGGRAHNEQFF. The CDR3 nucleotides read TGTGCCATCAGTGAGTCGCGTAGCGGGGGGGGAAGGGCCCACAATGAGCAGTTCTTC.